The 7 T cell receptor beta chains below come from one sample, sequenced in a study of blood T cells in healthy people across ages. Then a second PCR, running about 6 to 12 cycles, was carried out with a sample-barcoded 5' primer and a J-beta primer mix. MiXCR, applied by TCRdb to the 5' RACE reads, yields one record per CDR3 protein. The table shows 1.5 million to 2 million distinct CDR3 sequences, with about 31% occurring only once. Sample: blood. These receptors came from a woman in her twenties or thirties in good health.

The gene calls are TRBV9 and TRBJ2-7, with TRBD2 identical over 8 bases. Looked up from germline, CDR1 is SGDLS and CDR2 is YYNGEE. CDR3 length: 15 amino acids. V lost 3 bases, J lost 5 bases, and 10 bases stayed unmatched. CDR3 protein: CASSAERETVHEQYF. The DNA of the CDR3 is TGTGCCAGCAGCGCCGAGCGGGAGACTGTCCACGAGCAGTACTTC.

The genes are TRBV20-1 and TRBJ2-1; D is unresolved. Germline lookup yields CDR1 DFQATT and CDR2 SNEGSKA (reference sequence). The CDR3 spans 17 residues. Deletions cut 0 bases from V and 5 bases from J, with 20 bases between. The CDR3 nucleotides read TGCAGTGCTAGAGACTCCCCGGAGCGAATATCTAACAATGAGCAGTTCTTC. Encoded protein: CSARDSPERISNNEQFF.

The chain recombines TRBV6-1 with TRBJ1-1; a possible D gene is TRBD1 (5 bases). Per the germline V gene, CDR1 is MNHNS and CDR2 is SASEGT. Trimming stripped 6 bases from V and 4 bases from J, with 9 bases between. This CDR3 region has 12 residues. CDR3 nucleotides: TGTGCCAGCAGATCTGGGACCACTGAAGCTTTCTTT. Translating gives CASRSGTTEAFF.

The rearrangement uses TRBV3-1 and TRBJ2-7; 7 bases are a match to TRBD1. The germline V gene has CDR1 LGHDT and CDR2 YNNKEL (reference sequence). There are 14 residues in the CDR3. The junction had 5 bases not matched to a gene; V was cut back by 4 bases and J by 2 bases. CDR3 region: CASSPIGTAYEQYF. For the CDR3, the DNA is TGTGCCAGCAGCCCCATTGGGACAGCCTACGAGCAGTACTTC.

This clonotype has a count of ten or more. This chain uses TRBV21-1 with TRBJ2-6; the table calls TRBD1, which could not be checked here. TRBV21-1 constitutes a pseudogene. The CDR3 spans 15 residues. The chain's CDR3 is CASSTPGPGANVLTF. The CDR3 nucleotides read TGTGCCAGCAGCACACCGGGTCCTGGGGCCAACGTCCTGACTTTC.

In its sample, this clonotype was seen many times. The chain employs TRBV5-1 and TRBJ2-5; D might be TRBD2 (6 bases). Between the trimmed V and J ends, which lost 0 bases and 0 bases, there was a span of 12 bases. Germline V lookup: CDR1 SGHRS, CDR2 YFSETQ. This CDR3 has 16 residues. The CDR3 coding sequence is TGCGCCAGCAGCTTGGTTAGCGGAGAGTACCAAGAGACCCAGTACTTC. Its protein product is CASSLVSGEYQETQYF.

A word on this clonotype: A read error may account for a junction end that differs from germline. V is TRBV5-1 and J is TRBJ2-2; 7 positions agree with TRBD2. The CDR3 consists of 15 residues. CDR1 SGHRS and CDR2 YFSETQ come from the germline V gene. CDR3 region: CASRSGGRSPGERFF. The CDR3 bases are TGCGCCAGCAGATCTGGCGGGAGATCGCCCGGGGAGCGGTTTTTT.